The T cell receptor (beta chain) described here comes from a study of T cell repertoires in cytomegalovirus infection (dated by TCRdb to the late 2010s). At the level of the whole study: Donor HLA type was relevant to the analysis, because carriage of CMV infection together with the matching HLA type was indicated by public TCR beta signatures.

The instrument was an Illumina HiSeq 1500. The raw public data were reprocessed by TCRdb itself: fastp quality trimming at Q25, MiXCR clonotype calling, in-frame beta chains only. Every entry covers one CDR3 protein and lists the most common genes and DNA from its rows. For this sample there are around 350,000 distinct CDR3 sequences; around a sixth appear just once. The ten largest clones add up to less than 9.5% of the sample. Remarks on this clonotype: What antigen it recognizes has not been identified. Per-base qualities were not stored, and no clone one base away is much larger.

V trim: 6 bases; J trim: 2 bases; unmatched bases: 5. The CDR3 contains 15 residues, cysteine and phenylalanine counted. The CDR3 DNA has 45 bases and is translated from base 1. Reading the germline V gene (reference sequence) gives CDR1 LNHDA and CDR2 SQIVND. What the study reported, not specific to this receptor: In both this cohort and an independent cohort of some 380 donors, the cumulative frequency of public TCR beta family members distinguished carriers of CMV infection plus the relevant HLA type. The ex vivo response was dominated by HLA-C-restricted CMV-specific TCR beta clonotypes, which also provided the single most frequent clonotype in two of eight donors.

The source material was PBMCs. This sequence was found in a human donor in good health (CMV status not recorded). Some clones in this sample may be carry-over from other donors' samples. The receptor chain draws on TRBV19 and TRBJ1-5; the junction holds 9 bases that match TRBD1. The nucleotides read TGTGCCAGTAGCGGGGACAGGGAAGGCAATCAGCCCCAGCATTTT. Translated, it reads CASSGDREGNQPQHF.